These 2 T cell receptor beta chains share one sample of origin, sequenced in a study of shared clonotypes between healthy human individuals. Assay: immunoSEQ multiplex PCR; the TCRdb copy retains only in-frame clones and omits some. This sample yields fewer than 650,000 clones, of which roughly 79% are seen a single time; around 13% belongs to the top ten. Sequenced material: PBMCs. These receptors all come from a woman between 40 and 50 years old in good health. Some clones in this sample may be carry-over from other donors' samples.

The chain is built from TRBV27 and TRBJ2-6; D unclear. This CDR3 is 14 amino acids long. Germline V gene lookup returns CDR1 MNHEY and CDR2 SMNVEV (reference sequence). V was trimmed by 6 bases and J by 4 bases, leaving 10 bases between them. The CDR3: CASSRPGGANVLTF. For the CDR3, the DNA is TGTGCCAGCAGCCGCCCCGGGGGGGCCAACGTCCTGACTTTC.

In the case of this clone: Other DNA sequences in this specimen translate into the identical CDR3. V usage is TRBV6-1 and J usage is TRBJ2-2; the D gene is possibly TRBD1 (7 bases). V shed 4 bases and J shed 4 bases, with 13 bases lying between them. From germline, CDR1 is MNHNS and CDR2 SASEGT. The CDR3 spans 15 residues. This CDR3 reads CASSGRQGGTGELFF. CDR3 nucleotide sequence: TGTGCCAGCAGTGGAAGACAGGGAGGCACCGGGGAGCTGTTTTTT.